The rows below give T cell receptor beta chains drawn from one sample of a study of T cells of healthy individuals. Each CDR3 protein is one row after TCRdb ran MiXCR on the 5' RACE reads. The sample has around 53,000 distinct CDR3 sequences, roughly 14% seen once; the top ten hold 15% to 20%. These receptors all come from a human donor in good health. CDR3s include the opening cysteine and the closing phenylalanine or tryptophan. The D gene is left open where the match is weak. Expanded clones are given a class, and other clones once, few, many or no size at all.

length	size	V	D	J	DNA	CDR3
16	once	TRBV2	TRBD2	TRBJ2-5	TGTGCCAGCAGTTCCCTAGGACTAGCGGGTCAAGAGACCCAGTACTTC	CASSSLGLAGQETQYF
14	many	TRBV9	.	TRBJ1-2	TGTGCCAGCAGCCGACAGGCAGAGAACTATGGCTACACCTTC	CASSRQAENYGYTF
14	.	TRBV27	.	TRBJ1-4	TGTGCCAGCAGTCCGTCTTGGGGGGCGGAAAAACTGTTTTTT	CASSPSWGAEKLFF
16	.	TRBV7-2	TRBD1	TRBJ2-7	TGTGCCAGCAGCTTAGCTACGGGACAGACTCCTTACGAGCAGTACTTC	CASSLATGQTPYEQYF
12	.	TRBV7-9	.	TRBJ2-7	TGTGCCAGCAGCTTAGGGCCGGGCGAGCAGTACTTC	CASSLGPGEQYF
17	.	TRBV7-2	TRBD2	TRBJ2-3	TGTGCCAGCAGCTTAGGAGGTAGCGGGGGGTTCGCAGATACGCAGTATTTT	CASSLGGSGGFADTQYF
15	.	TRBV7-2	TRBD1	TRBJ1-4	TGTGCCAGCAGCCTAACCGGGACAGTATACGAAAAACTGTTTTTT	CASSLTGTVYEKLFF
13	.	TRBV20-1	.	TRBJ2-3	TGCAGTGCTAGACCGCAGGTTTCAGATACGCAGTATTTT	CSARPQVSDTQYF
19	once	TRBV11-3	.	TRBJ2-6	TGTGCCAGCAGCTTATTGGAACACCACTTAGACTCTGGGGCCAACGTCCTGACTTTC	CASSLLEHHLDSGANVLTF
16	few	TRBV2	.	TRBJ2-1	TGTGCCAGCAGTGAGATTTGGGGACGAAAAGGGAATGAGCAGTTCTTC	CASSEIWGRKGNEQFF
13	many	TRBV7-2	.	TRBJ2-3	TGTGCCAGCAGCTTATGGTCGGCAGATACGCAGTATTTT	CASSLWSADTQYF
14	.	TRBV7-2	.	TRBJ1-5	TGTGCCAGCAGCTTAGTCGGTAGCAATCAGCCCCAGCATTTT	CASSLVGSNQPQHF
16	many	TRBV20-1	TRBD1	TRBJ1-4	TGCAGTGCTAGAGTATTTGAGCCAGGGGGGCGTGAAAAACTGTTTTTT	CSARVFEPGGREKLFF
14	many	TRBV5-4	.	TRBJ1-4	TGTGCCAGCAGCTTGGCGGGAACTAATGAAAAACTGTTTTTT	CASSLAGTNEKLFF
16	few	TRBV6-5	.	TRBJ2-6	TGTGCCAGCAGTTACCTCGGAGGGGAAGGGGCCAACGTCCTGACTTTC	CASSYLGGEGANVLTF
14	few	TRBV7-8	.	TRBJ1-4	TGTGCCAGCAGCTTAGGATTCGGTAATGAAAAACTGTTTTTT	CASSLGFGNEKLFF
17	.	TRBV11-2	.	TRBJ2-3	TGTGCCAGCAGCTTAGATTTTGGGGGGGGGCACACAGATACGCAGTATTTT	CASSLDFGGGHTDTQYF
15	few	TRBV4-1	.	TRBJ2-5	TGCGCCAGCAGCCAAGATCCGGGCCCGAGAGAGACCCAGTACTTC	CASSQDPGPRETQYF
16	medium-sized	TRBV6-1	.	TRBJ2-1	TGTGCCAGCAGTCTAGTTGTTAGCATCCCCTACAATGAGCAGTTCTTC	CASSLVVSIPYNEQFF
12	few	TRBV5-3	.	TRBJ1-1	TGTGCCAGAAGCTTGCCGGGACACCGAGCTTTCTTT	CARSLPGHRAFF